The 25 T cell receptor beta chains below come from one sample, sequenced in a study of blood T cell repertoires in COVID-19. TCRdb's table, derived via immunoSEQ multiplex PCR, lists solely in-frame clones and lacks some. The sample has 110,000 to 150,000 clones; more than 75% are singletons. Source material: peripheral blood. The receptors stem from a man aged 55-75 years with acute or convalescent COVID-19.

V and J are TRBV2 and TRBJ1-5, with D possibly matching TRBD1 (6 bases). CDR1 is SNHLY, CDR2 FYNNEI, per germline. The V gene lost 5 bases and the J gene lost 1 base, with 9 bases spanning the gap. The CDR3 runs to 14 residues. CDR3 in amino acids: CASSTGTSNQPQHF. The CDR3 nucleotides read TGTGCCAGCAGTACCGGGACAAGCAATCAGCCCCAGCATTTT.

This clone was seen a few times. This rearrangement joins TRBV7-8 to TRBJ2-3; 11 nucleotides line up with TRBD2. CDR1 is SGHVS and CDR2 is FQNEAQ in the germline V gene. The CDR3 covers 14 residues. Losses at the gene ends were 3 bases for V and 5 bases for J; bases not matched to a gene: 1. CDR3 sequence reads: CASSFSGGEDTQYF. The CDR3 region has the DNA TGTGCCAGCAGCTTTAGCGGGGGGGAAGATACGCAGTATTTT.

This clone has a handful of counts. The chain has TRBV5-1 and TRBJ2-2; 11 nucleotides align to TRBD2. The CDR3 sequence is 19 residues long. Germline trimming cut 0 bases from V and 2 bases from J; bases unmatched to any gene: 9. Germline V CDR1 and CDR2: SGHRS, YFSETQ. The CDR3 DNA reads TGCGCCAGCAGCTTGGTCCCTTCTGGGACTAGCGGAAACACCGGGGAGCTGTTTTTT. It specifies CASSLVPSGTSGNTGELFF.

A few counts support this clone. DNA of the CDR3: TGTGCCTGGGGGCCACCCGGGACAGGGGGCTTTAGGGAGCAGTACTTC. Residues: CAWGPPGTGGFREQYF. The chain carries TRBV30 and TRBJ2-7, with 12 bases lining up with TRBD1. CDR3 size: 16 residues. V gave up 5 bases and J gave up 7 bases; unmatched junction bases: 15. Germline V gives CDR1 GTSNPN, CDR2 SVGIG (reference sequence).

This clone was seen more than once but under ten times. This chain links TRBV3-1 (or the pseudogene TRBV3-2) with TRBJ2-1, with D possibly TRBD1 on 6 matching bases. Germline CDR1 and CDR2: LGHDT and YNNKEL (reference sequence). Trimming stripped 3 bases from V and 6 bases from J, with 12 bases between. The CDR3 has 14 amino acids. The CDR3 DNA is TGTGCCAGCAGCCACCGACAGGACGGCAATGAGCAGTTCTTC. Encoded protein: CASSHRQDGNEQFF.

The chain has TRBV28 and TRBJ2-2, with 8 bases fitting TRBD1. V was clipped by 6 bases and J by 2 bases; unmatched bases: 5. Germline loops: CDR1 MDHEN, CDR2 SYDVKM. The CDR3 runs to 15 residues. In DNA form, the CDR3 reads TGTGCCAGCAGCGGACAGGGCCGTAACACCGGGGAGCTGTTTTTT. This encodes CASSGQGRNTGELFF.

The table lists this clone with a count of one. The chain carries TRBV28 and TRBJ1-2; D may be TRBD1 (6 bases). The germline CDR1 and CDR2 sequences are MDHEN and SYDVKM. The CDR3 is 17 amino acids. Deletions cut 6 bases from V and 0 bases from J, with 20 bases between. This CDR3 reads CASSRGQPGASNYGYTF. Here the CDR3 DNA reads TGTGCCAGCAGCCGGGGACAACCAGGTGCCTCTAACTATGGCTACACCTTC.

This clone was picked up one time. The chain employs TRBV30 and TRBJ2-3; the D gene is possibly TRBD1 (5 bases). Trimming shortened V by 3 bases and J by 7 bases, and 23 bases separated the two germline ends. Per germline, CDR1 GTSNPN and CDR2 SVGIG (reference sequence). The CDR3 has 16 residues. The CDR3 here is CAWRTTGQATGYTQYF. DNA of the CDR3: TGTGCCTGGAGGACCACAGGCCAGGCAACGGGCTATACGCAGTATTTT. The full variable domain, rest sourced from reference TRBV30 and TRBJ2-3, is SQTIHQWPATLVQPVGSPLSLECTVEGTSNPNLYWYRQAAGRGLQLLFYSVGIGQISSEVPQNLSASRPQDRQFILSSKKLLLSDSGFYLCAWRTTGQATGYTQYFGPGTRLTVL.

This clone was picked up a small number of times. The chain combines TRBV18 with TRBJ1-5, with 7 bases fitting TRBD1. CDR1 and CDR2 from the germline V gene are KGHSH and LQKENI. The CDR3 runs to 16 residues. Unmatched junction bases numbered 10, after V lost 5 bases and J lost 3 bases. CDR3: CASSVSGGGINQPQHF. For the CDR3, the DNA is TGTGCCAGCTCAGTCTCAGGGGGTGGCATCAATCAGCCCCAGCATTTT.

The chain carries TRBV7-9 and TRBJ2-1, with D perhaps TRBD1 (5 bases). The CDR3 consists of 12 residues. Germline CDR1 reads SEHNR; CDR2 reads FQNEAQ (reference sequence). V was trimmed by 5 bases and J by 8 bases, leaving 10 bases between them. CDR3 sequence reads: CASSVQVDEQFF. The DNA for the CDR3 is TGTGCCAGCAGCGTACAGGTCGATGAGCAGTTCTTC.

The chain uses TRBV12-3 or TRBV12-4 and TRBJ1-1, with D uncertain. This CDR3 is built from 11 residues. The V end was cut by 6 bases, the J end by 3 bases, with 5 bases between. The CDR3 DNA reads as TGTGCCAGCAGCGGTTACACTGAAGCTTTCTTT. As protein: CASSGYTEAFF.

V gene TRBV18 combines with J gene TRBJ1-2; a weak D match, TRBD1 (6 bases). The V end was cut by 1 base, the J end by 4 bases, with 16 bases between. Germline V CDR1 and CDR2: KGHSH, LQKENI. CDR3 length: 16 residues. The CDR3 spells CASSPRSGDSGYGYTF. The CDR3 nucleotides are TGTGCCAGCTCACCACGTTCAGGGGATTCGGGCTATGGCTACACCTTC.

The chain uses TRBV7-6 and TRBJ2-1; D is possibly TRBD2 (6 bases). Trimming removed 2 bases from V and 10 bases from J, with 15 bases in between. The CDR3 is made up of 14 amino acids. Germline V gives CDR1 SGHVS, CDR2 FNYEAQ. The CDR3 is CASSLLAFPREQFF. CDR3 nucleotides: TGTGCCAGCAGCTTACTAGCGTTCCCCCGCGAGCAGTTCTTC.

The gene calls are TRBV6-5 and TRBJ2-7, with 8 positions matching TRBD1. The J segment lost 0 bases and the V segment lost 6 bases, leaving 7 bases of the junction unmatched. Germline values: CDR1 MNHEY, CDR2 SVGAGI. The CDR3 length is 15 residues. This chain's CDR3 is CASRLGQGSSYEQYF. CDR3 in DNA: TGTGCCAGCAGACTCGGACAGGGCAGCTCCTACGAGCAGTACTTC.

In its sample, this clone was seen many times. The rearrangement links TRBV7-8 to TRBJ1-3; a possible D gene is TRBD1 (5 bases). Germline CDR1 reads SGHVS; CDR2 reads FQNEAQ. V was cut by 2 bases and J by 4 bases, with 21 bases left in between. CDR3 size: 18 residues. The CDR3 DNA sequence: TGTGCCAGCAGCTTAAGGGGTGCGGGAGGGATGTTCGGAAACACCATATATTTT. Protein sequence: CASSLRGAGGMFGNTIYF.

The V call is TRBV6-1, the J call TRBJ2-2, with 8 bases lining up with TRBD1. The V and J ends lost 1 base and 8 bases, in that order; junction bases with no gene match: 6. The CDR3 contains 15 residues. Germline CDR1 is MNHNS and CDR2 is SASEGT. CDR3 residues: CASSEDPTGAGELFF. The CDR3 DNA sequence: TGTGCCAGCAGTGAAGACCCGACAGGGGCGGGGGAGCTGTTTTTT.

V usage is TRBV7-9 and J usage is TRBJ1-3; 7 bases are shared with TRBD1. The CDR3 contains 16 residues. Per germline, CDR1 SEHNR and CDR2 FQNEAQ (reference sequence). With 2 bases clipped from V and 0 bases from J, the junction kept 4 bases outside the gene matches. CDR3 region: CASSLWQGGSGNTIYF. CDR3 sequence (DNA): TGTGCCAGCAGCTTATGGCAGGGGGGCTCTGGAAACACCATATATTTT.

This clone was counted a few times. V usage is TRBV19 and J usage is TRBJ1-5; 9 bases align to TRBD1. The CDR3 loop spans 15 amino acids. Germline V gives CDR1 LNHDA, CDR2 SQIVND (reference sequence). Trimming removed 3 bases from V and 5 bases from J; junction bases left unmatched: 5. The CDR3 DNA follows: TGTGCCAGTAGTATCTCCGGGACAGGGTATCAGCCCCAGCATTTT. Protein: CASSISGTGYQPQHF.

The chain couples TRBV4-1 to TRBJ2-7; D is undetermined. The CDR3 runs 13 residues. CDR1 is MGHRA and CDR2 is YSYEKL in the germline V gene. V was pared by 0 bases and J by 3 bases, with 6 bases between. DNA for the CDR3: TGCGCCAGCAGCCAAGAGTTCAGCTACGAGCAGTACTTC. Translating gives CASSQEFSYEQYF.

The chain uses TRBV4-1 and TRBJ1-2; perhaps TRBD1 as D (5 bases). From germline, CDR1 is MGHRA and CDR2 YSYEKL. The CDR3 contains 16 residues. V was trimmed by 0 bases and J by 4 bases, leaving 15 bases between them. CDR3 region: CASSQDSQGSRYGYTF. The CDR3 nucleotides read TGCGCCAGCAGCCAAGATTCCCAGGGAAGTCGCTATGGCTACACCTTC.

The chain recombines TRBV7-6 with TRBJ1-1; 7 positions match TRBD1. This CDR3 comprises 13 residues. CDR1 and CDR2 from the germline V gene are SGHVS and FNYEAQ. The ends lost 4 bases at V and 6 bases at J; junction bases unmatched: 5. The CDR3 loop reads CASSYQGEAEAFF. CDR3 DNA: TGTGCCAGCAGCTACCAGGGGGAGGCTGAAGCTTTCTTT.

The chain is built from TRBV7-9 and TRBJ1-1; D is perhaps TRBD1 (5 bases). Per germline, CDR1 SEHNR and CDR2 FQNEAQ (reference sequence). The V end lost 6 bases, the J end lost 2 bases, and 10 bases lay between the germline ends. There are 13 residues in the CDR3. The CDR3 DNA is TGTGCCAGCAGACCAGGGTTCAACACTGAAGCTTTCTTT. It codes for CASRPGFNTEAFF.

The count of this clone is one. V gene TRBV27 combines with J gene TRBJ2-3; no reliable D call. V shed 7 bases and J shed 1 base, with 18 bases lying between them. CDR1 MNHEY and CDR2 SMNVEV come from the germline V gene (reference sequence). The CDR3 sequence is 16 residues long. The CDR3 DNA reads TGTGCCAGCACCTTCTTGTCTCCTCAGGGCACAGATACGCAGTATTTT. It yields the protein CASTFLSPQGTDTQYF.

This chain links TRBV11-3 with TRBJ2-1, with a possible D match to TRBD2 (6 bases). CDR3 length equals 14 residues. Trimming stripped 6 bases from V and 5 bases from J, with 14 bases between. Germline values: CDR1 SGHNT, CDR2 YENEEA. The CDR3 loop is CASSSGVRDNEQFF. The CDR3 region has the DNA TGTGCCAGCAGTTCGGGAGTTAGGGACAATGAGCAGTTCTTC.

The sample holds one count of this clone. The genes are TRBV6-5 and TRBJ1-6; a weak D match, TRBD1 (5 bases). V lost 0 bases and J lost 9, with 12 bases in between. Looked up from germline, CDR1 is MNHEY and CDR2 is SVGAGI. This CDR3 contains 15 residues. The CDR3 DNA reads TGTGCCAGCAGTTACTCGCAGGGATCGGCTTCACCCCTCCACTTT. Protein product: CASSYSQGSASPLHF.